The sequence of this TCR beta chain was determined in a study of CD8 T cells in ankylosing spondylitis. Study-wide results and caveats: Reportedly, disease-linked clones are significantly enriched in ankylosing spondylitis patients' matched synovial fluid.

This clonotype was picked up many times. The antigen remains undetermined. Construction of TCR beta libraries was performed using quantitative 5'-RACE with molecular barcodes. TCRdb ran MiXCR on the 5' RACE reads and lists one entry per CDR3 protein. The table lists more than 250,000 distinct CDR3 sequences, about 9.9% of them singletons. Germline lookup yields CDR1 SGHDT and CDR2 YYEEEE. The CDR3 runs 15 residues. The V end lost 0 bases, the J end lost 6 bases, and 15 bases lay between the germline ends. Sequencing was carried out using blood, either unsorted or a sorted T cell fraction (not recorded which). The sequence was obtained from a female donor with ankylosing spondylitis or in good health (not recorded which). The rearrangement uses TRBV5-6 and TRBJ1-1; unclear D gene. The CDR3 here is CASSLAPGITAEAFF. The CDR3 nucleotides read TGTGCCAGCAGCTTGGCCCCGGGTATTACTGCTGAAGCTTTCTTT.